The 17 T cell receptor beta chains below come from one sample, sequenced in a study of CD8 T cells in Susac syndrome. Reverse transcription of roughly 0.45 to 1 ug RNA used random hexamers. TCRdb fed the immunoSEQ multiplex PCR reads into MiXCR, producing one record per CDR3 protein. The table has roughly 330,000 distinct CDR3 sequences, just over 90% seen once. Sequences were obtained from CD4+ T cells from PBMCs. The receptor set was obtained from a human donor with multiple sclerosis.

This sequence joins TRBV29-1 and TRBJ2-7; no definite D call. Germline CDR1 is SQVTM and CDR2 is ANQGSEA. The CDR3 is 11 amino acids. V lost 6 bases to trimming and J lost 7 bases, with 13 bases between them. Written as DNA, the CDR3 is TGCAGCGTCTCTCTTACTGTAGAGCAGTACTTC. Its translation: CSVSLTVEQYF.

The chain has TRBV4-1 and TRBJ1-1; no definite D call. This CDR3 is built from 13 residues. The V gene lost 4 bases and the J gene lost 3 bases, with 9 bases spanning the gap. The germline gives CDR1 MGHRA, CDR2 YSYEKL. The CDR3 protein is CASSPRKDTEAFF. CDR3 DNA sequence: TGCGCCAGCAGCCCCCGAAAGGACACTGAAGCTTTCTTT.

The V gene is TRBV5-1, the J gene TRBJ1-1; D gene ambiguous. V lost 2 bases and J 0 bases, leaving 8 bases between the germline ends. The CDR3 sequence is 14 residues long. CDR1 and CDR2 from the germline V gene are SGHRS and YFSETQ. CDR3 protein: CASSFGGMNTEAFF. DNA for the CDR3: TGCGCCAGCAGCTTCGGAGGGATGAACACTGAAGCTTTCTTT. Full variable domain (outside the CDR3, taken from reference TRBV5-1 and TRBJ1-1): KAGVTQTPRYLIKTRGQQVTLSCSPISGHRSVSWYQQTPGQGLQFLFEYFSETQRNKGNFPGRFSGRQFSNSRSEMNVSTLELGDSALYLCASSFGGMNTEAFFGQGTRLTVV.

The V and J genes are TRBV12-3 or TRBV12-4 and TRBJ2-5, with D tentatively TRBD1 (5 bases). This CDR3 spans 13 amino acids. Trimming removed 4 bases at V and 5 bases at J, with 11 bases between. The CDR3 nucleotides read TGTGCCAGCAGTTCATCAGGGTCGGAGACCCAGTACTTC. Protein product: CASSSSGSETQYF.

The chain employs TRBV20-1 and TRBJ1-1; 8 bases match TRBD1. V shed 0 bases and J 6 bases; nucleotides not matched to a gene: 12. CDR1 and CDR2 (germline): DFQATT, SNEGSKA (reference sequence). The CDR3 is 16 residues long. This CDR3 is CSARDNRRQGHPEAFF. The CDR3 DNA sequence: TGCAGTGCTAGAGACAATCGAAGACAGGGGCACCCTGAAGCTTTCTTT.

The chain employs TRBV25-1 and TRBJ2-2, with 7 bases aligning to TRBD2. V gave up 6 bases and J gave up 7 bases; unmatched junction bases: 5. This CDR3 has 13 residues. Per germline, CDR1 MGHDK and CDR2 SYGVNS. The CDR3 region is CASSWRGIGELFF. The CDR3, as DNA: TGTGCCAGCAGCTGGCGGGGGATCGGGGAGCTGTTTTTT.

The chain uses TRBV3-1 and TRBJ1-3, with a tentative D call TRBD1 (6 bases). Between the trimmed V and J ends, which lost 1 base and 4 bases, there was a span of 11 bases. The CDR3 totals 15 residues. Germline V gives CDR1 LGHDT, CDR2 YNNKEL (reference sequence). For the CDR3, the DNA is TGTGCCAGCAGCCAAGCTCAGACAGGAGGAAACACCATATATTTT. Protein sequence: CASSQAQTGGNTIYF.

The V gene is TRBV29-1, the J gene TRBJ1-3, with D unresolved. Germline CDR1 SQVTM, CDR2 ANQGSEA. The ends were cut back, 5 bases at V and 4 bases at J, with 12 bases in the middle. This CDR3 is 13 amino acids long. CDR3 coding DNA: TGCAGCGTTACGGAAGTGGGGGGAAACACCATATATTTT. Translated, it gives CSVTEVGGNTIYF.

This clonotype has just one count. This chain links TRBV27 with TRBJ1-1; no clear D. Germline CDR1 reads MNHEY; CDR2 reads SMNVEV (reference sequence). The germline V and J ends were trimmed by 3 bases and 3 bases, with 8 bases remaining between them. CDR3 length: 13 amino acids. The CDR3 loop reads CASSLSPYTEAFF. Written as DNA, the CDR3 is TGTGCCAGCAGTTTGTCACCCTACACTGAAGCTTTCTTT.

The chain couples TRBV19 to TRBJ1-3; D is ambiguous. V was pared by 7 bases and J by 0 bases, with 7 bases between. The CDR3 has 13 amino acids. Germline V gives CDR1 LNHDA, CDR2 SQIVND (reference sequence). CDR3 bases: TGTGCCAGTACTCAAGGCTCTGGAAACACCATATATTTT. Encoded protein: CASTQGSGNTIYF. The full variable domain, completed using reference TRBV19 and TRBJ1-3, is DGGITQSPKYLFRKEGQNVTLSCEQNLNHDAMYWYRQDPGQGLRLIYYSQIVNDFQKGDIAEGYSVSREKKESFPLTVTSAQKNPTAFYLCASTQGSGNTIYFGEGSWLTVV.

The genes are TRBV19 and TRBJ1-6; possibly TRBD1 for D (6 bases). Germline CDR1 is LNHDA and CDR2 is SQIVND (reference sequence). Between the trimmed V and J ends, which lost 9 bases and 9 bases, there was a span of 24 bases. This CDR3 comprises 16 residues. CDR3 sequence: CASSFQGRNSGSPLHF. The CDR3 nucleotides are TGTGCCAGCAGTTTTCAGGGGCGGAATTCAGGTTCACCCCTCCACTTT.

CDR3 sequence reads: CASTHRASTDTQYF. DNA of the CDR3: TGTGCCAGCACCCACAGAGCTAGCACAGATACGCAGTATTTT. The gene calls are TRBV12-3 or TRBV12-4 and TRBJ2-3; D unresolved. The CDR3 is made up of 14 amino acids. Trimming took off 7 bases at V and 0 bases at J, with 11 bases between the two ends.

This clonotype has a single count. The rearrangement uses TRBV19 and TRBJ2-2; D may be TRBD2 (6 bases). The CDR3 sequence is 14 residues long. Between the trimmed V and J ends, which lost 7 bases and 4 bases, there was a span of 13 bases. Germline V gene sequence: CDR1 LNHDA, CDR2 SQIVND (reference sequence). The CDR3 region has the DNA TGTGCCAGTACCCCGTGGGAGGCCACCGGGGAGCTGTTTTTT. The encoded protein is CASTPWEATGELFF.

This sequence joins TRBV10-2 and TRBJ1-5; TRBD1 is a possible D gene (6 bases). Trimming took off 4 bases at V and 7 bases at J, with 14 bases between the two ends. Germline V gene data show CDR1 as WSHSY and CDR2 as SAAADI. The CDR3 length is 14 residues. This CDR3 reads CASSANRAGQPQHF. The CDR3 region has the DNA TGCGCCAGCAGTGCGAACAGGGCAGGGCAGCCCCAGCATTTT.

This chain joins TRBV7-9 and TRBJ2-7; 9 positions match TRBD2. J was trimmed by 1 base and V by 0 bases; bases with no gene match: 7. The CDR3 consists of 17 residues. Looked up from germline, CDR1 is SEHNR and CDR2 is FQNEAQ (reference sequence). The chain's CDR3 is CASSLALGGGDSYEQYF. CDR3 nucleotides: TGTGCCAGCAGCTTAGCGCTAGGCGGGGGGGATTCCTACGAGCAGTACTTC.

The chain couples TRBV6-5 to TRBJ1-6, with 7 bases fitting TRBD1. This CDR3 has 14 amino acids. Germline CDR1 MNHEY, CDR2 SVGAGI. V lost 5 bases, J lost 7 bases, and 5 bases stayed unmatched. The CDR3, as DNA: TGTGCCAGCAGTCTCGGGACAGAGAATTCACCCCTCCACTTT. This translates into CASSLGTENSPLHF.

This chain links TRBV23-1 with TRBJ1-1; D is possibly TRBD1 (6 bases). TRBV23-1 is placed among ORFs of uncertain function. This CDR3 region has 19 residues. V was pared by 7 bases and J by 1 base, with 28 bases between. DNA for the CDR3: TGCGCCAGCACCACAAACAAGAGGGGGGGTGGAAGTCGGAACACTGAAGCTTTCTTT. It encodes CASTTNKRGGGSRNTEAFF.